Following are 18 T cell receptor beta chains from one sample sequenced in a study of cytomegalovirus exposure and HLA in healthy donors. Some clones are missing from TCRdb's copy, which holds only in-frame ones; the method was immunoSEQ multiplex PCR. The data contain tens of thousands of clones, approximately 95% of them singletons. The sequenced sample consisted of PBMCs. The source is a woman aged 25 to 45 in good health and CMV-seropositive.

The rearrangement uses TRBV5-1 and TRBJ1-4; D is perhaps TRBD1 (6 bases). V was cut by 1 base and J by 0 bases, with 19 bases left in between. The CDR3 runs 19 residues. Germline V gene data show CDR1 as SGHRS and CDR2 as YFSETQ. This CDR3 reads CASSLHFGQISATNEKLFF. The CDR3 nucleotides read TGCGCCAGCAGCTTGCATTTCGGACAGATTTCAGCAACTAATGAAAAACTGTTTTTT. Based on the CDR3 plus reference TRBV5-1 and TRBJ1-4, the full variable domain is KAGVTQTPRYLIKTRGQQVTLSCSPISGHRSVSWYQQTPGQGLQFLFEYFSETQRNKGNFPGRFSGRQFSNSRSEMNVSTLELGDSALYLCASSLHFGQISATNEKLFFGSGTQLSVL.

This chain joins TRBV10-3 and TRBJ1-1; D not resolved. This CDR3 contains 13 residues. Germline V CDR1 and CDR2: ENHRY, SYGVKD. V was shortened by 8 bases and J by 1 base, with 11 bases between the two germline ends. DNA of the CDR3: TGTGCCATCTGGAGAGGTCAGAACACTGAAGCTTTCTTT. This codes for CAIWRGQNTEAFF.

V usage is TRBV28 and J usage is TRBJ2-4, with D possibly being TRBD1 (6 bases). In germline, CDR1 is MDHEN, CDR2 SYDVKM. The CDR3 spans 15 residues. V gave up 3 bases and J gave up 6 bases, with 15 bases separating them. Written as DNA, the CDR3 is TGTGCCAGCAGTTTGGAATCGTCCAGGGGAAACATTCAGTACTTC. It encodes CASSLESSRGNIQYF.

The chain has TRBV19 and TRBJ1-5, with D possibly matching TRBD1 (5 bases). V lost 7 bases to trimming and J lost 7 bases, with 17 bases between them. Germline V gene data show CDR1 as LNHDA and CDR2 as SQIVND (reference sequence). The CDR3 contains 14 residues. CDR3 amino acids: CASKVNRSRQPQHF. The CDR3 nucleotides read TGTGCCAGTAAAGTGAACAGGTCGAGACAGCCCCAGCATTTT.

J is TRBJ2-1 and V is TRBV7-2; the D gene is possibly TRBD1 (6 bases). This CDR3 region has 19 residues. Trimming left V 1 base short and J 0 bases short, with 19 bases between. Germline V gene sequence: CDR1 SGHTA, CDR2 FQGNSA. CDR3 bases: TGTGCCAGCAGCTTAGAGGTTTTTGATTTGGGGGCCTCCTACAATGAGCAGTTCTTC. Translated: CASSLEVFDLGASYNEQFF.

This clone has only a few counts. CDR3 nucleotide sequence: TGTGCCAGTAGTTCCCGGAGGAGTGAGCAGTTCTTC. The encoded protein is CASSSRRSEQFF. The V and J genes are TRBV19 and TRBJ2-1; tentative D call: TRBD2 (5 bases). Deletions cut 5 bases from V and 9 bases from J, with 11 bases between. Germline V lookup: CDR1 LNHDA, CDR2 SQIVND (reference sequence). This CDR3 contains 12 residues.

The chain employs TRBV2 and TRBJ2-7; D remains ambiguous. This CDR3 has 13 residues. Germline V gives CDR1 SNHLY, CDR2 FYNNEI. V lost 6 bases and J lost 3, with 12 bases in between. The DNA for the CDR3 is TGTGCCAGCAGCCGAGACTCTATCTACGAGCAGTACTTC. Translated, it gives CASSRDSIYEQYF.

The V and J genes are TRBV5-4 and TRBJ2-4, with 10 positions matching TRBD1. Trimming cost V 3 bases and J 7 bases; bases outside gene matches: 4. The germline V gene has CDR1 SGHNT and CDR2 YYREEE (reference sequence). This CDR3 contains 14 residues. CDR3 in amino acids: CASSYRDRGNIQYF. Written as DNA, the CDR3 is TGTGCCAGCAGCTACCGGGACAGGGGTAACATTCAGTACTTC.

The J gene is TRBJ2-7, the V gene TRBV4-1; a weak D match, TRBD1 (6 bases). This CDR3 is 13 amino acids long. Germline values: CDR1 MGHRA, CDR2 YSYEKL. The V end lost 4 bases, the J end lost 3 bases, and 10 bases lay between the germline ends. The CDR3 here is CASSPLQGYEQYF. DNA of the CDR3: TGCGCCAGCAGCCCCTTACAGGGCTACGAGCAGTACTTC.

The V call is TRBV18, the J call TRBJ1-2; 7 bases agree with TRBD1. There are 14 residues in the CDR3. The germline gives CDR1 KGHSH, CDR2 LQKENI. Trimming removed 2 bases from V and 4 bases from J; junction bases left unmatched: 4. The CDR3 coding sequence is TGTGCCAGCTCACCAGGAGGGGGCGGCTATGGCTACACCTTC. It translates to CASSPGGGGYGYTF.

The gene calls are TRBV6-5 and TRBJ1-2; D not resolved. The germline gives CDR1 MNHEY, CDR2 SVGAGI. Trimming pared 2 bases from V and 4 bases from J, leaving 8 bases between. This CDR3 contains 13 residues. As DNA, the CDR3 is TGTGCCAGCAGTTACACGGCAGGCTATGGCTACACCTTC. Translating it yields CASSYTAGYGYTF.

V usage is TRBV6-1 and J usage is TRBJ2-7; 7 bases map to TRBD1. The CDR3 extends over 15 amino acids. Per the germline V gene, CDR1 is MNHNS and CDR2 is SASEGT. V shed 4 bases, J shed 6 bases, and the junction held 12 bases outside the gene matches. The CDR3 region has the DNA TGTGCCAGCAGTGGCAACAGGGGCGGGTCTCTCGAGCAGTACTTC. Translated: CASSGNRGGSLEQYF.

This chain joins TRBV7-9 and TRBJ2-3; 8 bases map to TRBD2. The germline gives CDR1 SEHNR, CDR2 FQNEAQ (reference sequence). After removal of 3 bases from V and 0 bases from J, the junction contained 2 bases not matched to a gene. CDR3 length: 15 amino acids. For the CDR3, the DNA is TGTGCCAGCAGCTTCCCGGGAGGGAGCACAGATACGCAGTATTTT. As protein: CASSFPGGSTDTQYF.

The gene calls are TRBV7-9 and TRBJ1-1, with D perhaps matching TRBD1 (5 bases). The CDR3 totals 13 residues. The germline V and J ends were trimmed by 4 bases and 8 bases, with 14 bases remaining between them. Germline CDR1 reads SEHNR; CDR2 reads FQNEAQ (reference sequence). CDR3 amino acids: CASSSTALDEAFF. DNA of the CDR3: TGTGCCAGCAGCTCGACAGCCCTGGACGAAGCTTTCTTT.

This clone has a handful of counts. This rearrangement joins TRBV15 to TRBJ1-2; D is ambiguous. CDR1 is LNHNV, CDR2 YYDKDF, per germline (reference sequence). Trimming pared 0 bases from V and 6 bases from J, leaving 14 bases between. This CDR3 has 15 residues. The CDR3 protein is CATSRDRYGSDGYTF. CDR3 bases: TGTGCCACCAGCAGAGATCGATACGGGTCGGATGGCTACACCTTC.

This clone occurred once. V gene TRBV7-2 combines with J gene TRBJ2-7, with 7 bases matching TRBD1. V was clipped by 4 bases and J by 4 bases; unmatched bases: 7. Germline loops: CDR1 SGHTA, CDR2 FQGNSA. This CDR3 contains 14 residues. CDR3 region: CASSYTGTAYEQYF. The CDR3 DNA reads TGTGCCAGCAGCTATACTGGGACAGCATACGAGCAGTACTTC.

The chain combines TRBV28 with TRBJ1-1; no clear D gene. V dropped 7 bases and J dropped 8 bases, with 20 bases sitting between them. The CDR3 covers 14 residues. Germline CDR1 MDHEN, CDR2 SYDVKM. CDR3 nucleotides: TGTGCCAGCAATCCAGTCCGGGGTTCTTGGGAAGCTTTCTTT. Encoded protein: CASNPVRGSWEAFF.

The chain joins TRBV30 to TRBJ1-2; 8 nucleotides match TRBD1. With 6 bases clipped from V and 3 bases from J, the junction kept 3 bases outside the gene matches. The CDR3 has 12 residues. CDR1 and CDR2 from the germline V gene are GTSNPN and SVGIG (reference sequence). DNA of the CDR3: TGTGCCTGTCAGGGGGCGGACTATGGCTACACCTTC. It yields the protein CACQGADYGYTF.